This T cell receptor beta chain was documented in a study of T-cell reconstitution after alpha-beta-depleted transplantation in children. The V and J ends lost 4 bases and 5 bases respectively, with 17 bases between them. Germline V gene data show CDR1 as SQVTM and CDR2 as ANQGSEA. The CDR3 has 14 residues. Construction of the TCRbeta library involved unique molecular identifiers. Via MiXCR, TCRdb re-called the PCR reads, giving one row per CDR3 protein. The sample records about 610,000 distinct CDR3 sequences, roughly a tenth being singletons. This sample comprised PBMCs from the stem cell graft donor, obtained from the stem cell graft. The rearrangement uses TRBV29-1 and TRBJ2-5; D might be TRBD2 (5 bases). This receptor was identified in a human donor who donated a stem cell graft to a child with acute myeloid leukemia. The CDR3 region has the DNA TGCAGCGTTGCGTCCCCCGGACTTCAGGAGACCCAGTACTTC. Residues: CSVASPGLQETQYF.